The clone carrying this T cell receptor (beta chain) was detected a few times. Participant ages covered about 18 to 90 years across around 22 US areas. Assignments of participants to cohorts depended upon their own reported clinical history. For recovered donors of Cohort 3, there were two negative PCRs, clearance, or symptom resolution. TCRdb keeps only in-frame clones here, not all; method: immunoSEQ multiplex PCR. The data hold some 300,000 clones, with approximately 86% observed a single time. These data come from a study of blood T cell repertoires in COVID-19. Study information: Sample material is recorded as cDNA or gDNA derived from T cells, B-cell-depleted T cells, or PBMCs.

The germline V gene encodes CDR1 SEHNR and CDR2 FQNEAQ (reference sequence). V shed 5 bases and J shed 3 bases, with 16 bases lying between them. The CDR3 length is 15 residues. The specimen was PBMCs or T cells enriched from blood (not recorded which). The clonotype originates from a woman aged 25 to 45 who had recovered from COVID-19. The chain couples TRBV7-9 to TRBJ1-2; maybe TRBD1 (6 bases). DNA for the CDR3: TGTGCCAGCAGCCTTAGGGACAAAACCGACTATGGCTACACCTTC. This gives the protein CASSLRDKTDYGYTF.